This record concerns one T cell receptor (beta chain) sequence. The sample holds other DNA sequences that translate to the same CDR3. The data were obtained in a study of T cell changes during pregnancy in multiple sclerosis. CDR1 and CDR2 from the germline V gene are LNHDA and SQIVND (reference sequence). The CDR3 covers 13 residues. Profiling relied on immunoSEQ multiplex PCR, and the TCRdb table lists in-frame clones only, not all of them. The repertoire consists of tens of thousands of clones, with roughly 92% occurring once and the leading ten covering 0.67%. Sequencing used CD4+ T cells from peripheral blood mononuclear cells, obtained in the third trimester of pregnancy. The TCR sequence derives from a female donor with multiple sclerosis, enrolled in a pregnancy study. The V gene is TRBV19, the J gene TRBJ1-4, with 9 bases identical to TRBD1. As DNA, the CDR3 is TGTGCATCGAGAGACAGGGGGAATGAAAAACTGTTTTTT. It is translated as CASRDRGNEKLFF. Complete variable domain (other parts from reference TRBV19 and TRBJ1-4): DGGITQSPKYLFRKEGQNVTLSCEQNLNHDAMYWYRQDPGQGLRLIYYSQIVNDFQKGDIAEGYSVSREKKESFPLTVTSAQKNPTAFYLCASRDRGNEKLFFGSGTQLSVL.